Below, 8 T cell receptor beta chains from the same sample are listed, as sequenced in a study of cytomegalovirus exposure and HLA in healthy donors. 13 Jbeta primers and 60 Vbeta primers were used for the PCR. Using immunoSEQ multiplex PCR, the repertoire was profiled, and TCRdb retains in-frame clones only, with some absent. The sample lists roughly 180,000 clones, 82% seen once, with approximately 1.4% in the top ten. The sequenced sample was PBMCs. These receptors originate from a man in his forties or fifties in good health and CMV-seronegative.

The chain joins TRBV7-2 to TRBJ1-1; the match to TRBD1 covers 9 bases. Unmatched junction bases numbered 1, after V lost 1 base and J lost 4 bases. This CDR3 has 14 residues. Germline V lookup: CDR1 SGHTA, CDR2 FQGNSA. The CDR3, as DNA: TGTGCCAGCAGCTTAGAGACAGGGGGCACTGAAGCTTTCTTT. It codes for CASSLETGGTEAFF. The full variable domain, with the rest looked up from reference TRBV7-2 and TRBJ1-1, is GAGVSQSPSNKVTEKGKDVELRCDPISGHTALYWYRQSLGQGLEFLIYFQGNSAPDKSGLPSDRFSAERTGGSVSTLTIQRTQQEDSAVYLCASSLETGGTEAFFGQGTRLTVV.

This clone turned up a few times. The rearrangement uses TRBV11-2 and TRBJ2-3, with 14 positions matching TRBD2. This CDR3 spans 14 amino acids. Trimming cost V 6 bases and J 8 bases; bases outside gene matches: 4. Germline lookup yields CDR1 SGHAT and CDR2 FQNNGV. CDR3 nucleotide sequence: TGTGCCAGCAGAGGACTAGCGGGGGGTCCTACGCAGTATTTT. This translates into CASRGLAGGPTQYF.

V is TRBV7-3 and J is TRBJ2-7; possibly TRBD1 for D (6 bases). The germline CDR1 and CDR2 sequences are SGHTA and FQGTGA. The V and J ends lost 2 bases and 6 bases respectively, with 14 bases between them. The CDR3 consists of 14 residues. CDR3: CASSLHRAGGEQYF. As DNA, the CDR3 is TGTGCCAGCAGCTTACACAGGGCAGGTGGCGAGCAGTACTTC.

This chain connects TRBV2 to TRBJ2-3, with 10 bases lining up with TRBD1. Germline V lookup: CDR1 SNHLY, CDR2 FYNNEI. The CDR3 sequence is 16 residues long. Trimming at V came to 7 bases and at J to 1 base, leaving 8 bases not matched to a gene. In nucleotides, the CDR3 is TGTGCCAGCACCCTGTGGGGGACAGGGGGCACAGATACGCAGTATTTT. Encoded protein: CASTLWGTGGTDTQYF.

The V gene is TRBV11-2, the J gene TRBJ2-1, with 9 bases fitting TRBD2. The CDR3 runs 16 residues. Germline CDR1 and CDR2: SGHAT and FQNNGV. V shed 1 base and J 5 bases; nucleotides not matched to a gene: 6. CDR3 amino acids: CASSLGSGSRNNEQFF. CDR3 sequence (DNA): TGTGCCAGCAGCTTAGGTAGCGGGAGTAGGAACAATGAGCAGTTCTTC.

The rearrangement uses TRBV7-2 and TRBJ1-1, with 7 bases matching TRBD1. The junction had 7 bases not matched to a gene; V was cut back by 5 bases and J by 1 base. CDR1 and CDR2 from the germline V gene are SGHTA and FQGNSA. The CDR3 covers 15 residues. DNA of the CDR3: TGTGCCAGCAGCCGAAGGGGGCCGTCGAACACTGAAGCTTTCTTT. This gives the protein CASSRRGPSNTEAFF. Variable domain in full (rest from reference TRBV7-2 and TRBJ1-1): GAGVSQSPSNKVTEKGKDVELRCDPISGHTALYWYRQSLGQGLEFLIYFQGNSAPDKSGLPSDRFSAERTGGSVSTLTIQRTQQEDSAVYLCASSRRGPSNTEAFFGQGTRLTVV.

The chain employs TRBV18 and TRBJ2-5; maybe TRBD1 (5 bases). Trimming shortened V by 4 bases and J by 2 bases, and 20 bases separated the two germline ends. Germline V gene sequence: CDR1 KGHSH, CDR2 LQKENI. CDR3 length equals 17 residues. CDR3 in DNA: TGTGCCAGCTCACGATACTCTTCCCCAGGGAAGCAAGAGACCCAGTACTTC. Its translation is CASSRYSSPGKQETQYF. Full variable domain (rest looked up from reference TRBV18 and TRBJ2-5): NAGVMQNPRHLVRRRGQEARLRCSPMKGHSHVYWYRQLPEEGLKFMVYLQKENIIDESGMPKERFSAEFPKEGPSILRIQQVVRGDSAAYFCASSRYSSPGKQETQYFGPGTRLLVL.

V gene TRBV28 combines with J gene TRBJ2-7; weak D call: TRBD2 (6 bases). Germline V gene data show CDR1 as MDHEN and CDR2 as SYDVKM. This CDR3 is 15 amino acids long. V lost 3 bases, J lost 2 bases, and 14 bases lay in between. CDR3 sequence reads: CASSFPGDKPYEQYF. In DNA form, the CDR3 reads TGTGCCAGCAGTTTCCCGGGAGATAAACCCTACGAGCAGTACTTC.